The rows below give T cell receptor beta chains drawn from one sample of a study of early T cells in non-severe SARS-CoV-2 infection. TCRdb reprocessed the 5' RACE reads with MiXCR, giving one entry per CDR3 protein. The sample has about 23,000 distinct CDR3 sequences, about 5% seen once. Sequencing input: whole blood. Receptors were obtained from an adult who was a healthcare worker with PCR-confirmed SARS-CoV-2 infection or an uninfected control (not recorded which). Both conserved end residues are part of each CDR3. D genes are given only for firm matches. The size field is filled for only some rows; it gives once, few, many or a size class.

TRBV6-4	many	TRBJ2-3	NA	TGTGCCAGCACCGCCCGCGAGGGAACAGATACGCAGTATTTT	CASTAREGTDTQYF
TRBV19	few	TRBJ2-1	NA	TGTGCCAGTAGAGGGAGAGGGGCCTACAATGAGCAGTTCTTC	CASRGRGAYNEQFF
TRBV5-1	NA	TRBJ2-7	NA	TGCGCCAGCAGCTTGGTCAGTTCAGGGATTGGGGAGCAGTACTTC	CASSLVSSGIGEQYF
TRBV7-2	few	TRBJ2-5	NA	TGTGCCAGCAGCTTAGCAGGGTGGGGCCAGGAGACCCAGTACTTC	CASSLAGWGQETQYF
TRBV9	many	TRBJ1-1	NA	TGTGCCAGCAGCGTGGGAATTACAGAAGCTTTCTTT	CASSVGITEAFF
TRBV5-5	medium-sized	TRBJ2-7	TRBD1	TGTGCCAGCAGCCCGCGGGACAGGGCAATTGGTTACGAGCAGTACTTC	CASSPRDRAIGYEQYF
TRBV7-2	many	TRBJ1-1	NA	TGTGCCAGCAGCTATAGTACCGGGACACCGAACACTGAAGCTTTCTTT	CASSYSTGTPNTEAFF
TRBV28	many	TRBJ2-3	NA	TGTGCCAGCAGTCGCGGGGTGAACACAGATACGCAGTATTTT	CASSRGVNTDTQYF
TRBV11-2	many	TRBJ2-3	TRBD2	TGTGCCAGCAGCCCGGGACTAGCGGGGGGCACAGATACGCAGTATTTT	CASSPGLAGGTDTQYF
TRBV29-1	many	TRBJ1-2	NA	TGCAGCGTTGAGTCCCCGGGGGAGGATGGCTACACCTTC	CSVESPGEDGYTF
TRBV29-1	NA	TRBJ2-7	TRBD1	TGCAGCGTTGAAAGGACAGGGACGTCGTACGAGCAGTACTTC	CSVERTGTSYEQYF
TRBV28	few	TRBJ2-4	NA	TGTGCCAGCAGCCCTTTTTCAAACTTCAAAAACATTCAGTACTTC	CASSPFSNFKNIQYF
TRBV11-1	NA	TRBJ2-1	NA	TGTGCCAGCAGCTTAGGGTCCCATGAGCAGTTCTTC	CASSLGSHEQFF
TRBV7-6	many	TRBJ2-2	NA	TGTGCCAGCGCGGGAAAGAAGGAAGGCACCGGGGAGCTGTTTTTT	CASAGKKEGTGELFF
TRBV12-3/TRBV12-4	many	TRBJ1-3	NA	TGTGCCAGCAGTTTTTACCGAGGGACCAGCGGAGACACCATATATTTT	CASSFYRGTSGDTIYF
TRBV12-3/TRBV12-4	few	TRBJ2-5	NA	TGTGCCAGCAGTTTAGCGGGAAAAGGCAGGGGAGAGACCCAGTACTTC	CASSLAGKGRGETQYF
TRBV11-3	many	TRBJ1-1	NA	TGTGCCAGCAGCTTAGGTGCGATGAACACTGAAGCTTTCTTT	CASSLGAMNTEAFF
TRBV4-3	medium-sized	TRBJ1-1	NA	TGCGCCAGCAGCGAAGCGGCGGGACCGAACACTGAAGCTTTCTTT	CASSEAAGPNTEAFF
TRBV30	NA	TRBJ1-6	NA	TGTGCCTGGAAAGGAGTAACCTTATCACCCCTCCACTTT	CAWKGVTLSPLHF
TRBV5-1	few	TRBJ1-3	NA	TGCGCCAGCAGCTTGAACGTTCGGGGATTCTCTGGAAACACCATATATTTT	CASSLNVRGFSGNTIYF
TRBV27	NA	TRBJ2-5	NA	TGTGCCAGCGGGGGGACAGAGATTAGGGAGACCCAGTACTTC	CASGGTEIRETQYF